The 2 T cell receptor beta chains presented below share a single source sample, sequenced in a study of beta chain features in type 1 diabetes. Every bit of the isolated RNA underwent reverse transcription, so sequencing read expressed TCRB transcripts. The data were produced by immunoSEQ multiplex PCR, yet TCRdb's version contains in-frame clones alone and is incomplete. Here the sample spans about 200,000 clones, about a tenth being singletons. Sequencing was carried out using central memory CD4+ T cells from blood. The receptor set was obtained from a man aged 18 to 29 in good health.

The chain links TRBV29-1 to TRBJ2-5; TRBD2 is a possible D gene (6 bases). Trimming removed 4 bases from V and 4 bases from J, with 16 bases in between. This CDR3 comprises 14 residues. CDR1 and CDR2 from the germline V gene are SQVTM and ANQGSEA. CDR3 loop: CSVAGRGGIETQYF. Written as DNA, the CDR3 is TGCAGCGTTGCAGGGCGGGGTGGGATAGAGACCCAGTACTTC.

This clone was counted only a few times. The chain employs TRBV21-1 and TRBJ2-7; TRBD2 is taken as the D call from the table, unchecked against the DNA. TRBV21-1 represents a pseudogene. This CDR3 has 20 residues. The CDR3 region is CASSKNRRTSGTVRGYEQYF. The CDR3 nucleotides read TGTGCCAGCAGCAAAAACCGAAGGACTAGCGGGACCGTAAGAGGGTACGAGCAGTACTTC.